This T cell receptor (beta chain) was identified in a study of human T cells and chemical hapten exposure. This clonotype showed up just a few times. Antigen unknown. Time point of the sample: patch test 1, 2 weeks after DPC sensitization. Treatment specified: therapeutic diphenylcyclopropenone sensitization with weekly scalp DPC. Findings of the study overall: Patch test score showed a positive correlation with PT1 expanded TCR counts.

This CDR3 has 15 amino acids. Trimming stripped 0 bases from V and 3 bases from J, with 12 bases between. The germline V gene has CDR1 SGHDT and CDR2 YYEEEE. TCRdb recomputed calls from the RACE reads with MiXCR, one row per CDR3 protein. The sample shows 300,000 to 400,000 distinct CDR3 sequences, approximately 6.3% of them seen only once. The genes are TRBV5-6 and TRBJ1-1; the D gene is possibly TRBD1 (6 bases). This receptor was identified in a woman aged 18-35 years with alopecia areata. Some clones in this sample may be carry-over from other donors' samples. This specimen consisted of whole blood, obtained in connection with sensitization to the hapten diphenylcyclopropenone (DPC). CDR3 in DNA: TGTGCCAGCAGCTTGGGGGGGCGATTGGACACTGAAGCTTTCTTT. It codes for CASSLGGRLDTEAFF.